These 23 T cell receptor beta chains share one sample of origin, sequenced in a study of shared clonotypes between healthy human individuals. The assay was immunoSEQ multiplex PCR, and TCRdb's table has in-frame clones only and misses some. The sample has millions of clones; just over 90% are singletons. CD45RO negativity and positive selection for CCR7 defined naive CD8 cells, a population that excluded terminally differentiated effector memory CD45RA+ cells. Sequenced material: naive CD8+ T cells from PBMCs. These receptors all come from a man aged 18 to 35 in good health. Some clones in this sample may be carry-over from other donors' samples.

V and J are TRBV29-1 and TRBJ2-3; 7 bases fit TRBD2. Germline V gene sequence: CDR1 SQVTM, CDR2 ANQGSEA. V was clipped by 7 bases and J by 1 base; unmatched bases: 14. The CDR3 is made up of 16 amino acids. This CDR3 reads CSAYQVLAGGTDTQYF. The DNA for the CDR3 is TGCAGCGCCTACCAAGTTCTGGCGGGAGGCACAGATACGCAGTATTTT.

This rearrangement joins TRBV4-1 to TRBJ2-5; D assignment may be TRBD1 or TRBD2 (6 bases each). V lost 1 base and J lost 1, with 7 bases in between. This CDR3 comprises 14 residues. Germline CDR1 is MGHRA and CDR2 is YSYEKL. For the CDR3, the DNA is TGCGCCAGCAGCCAAGCGGGGGCCCAAGAGACCCAGTACTTC. This codes for CASSQAGAQETQYF.

J is TRBJ2-7 and V is TRBV5-6; D gene uncertain. V lost 1 base and J lost 2, with 16 bases in between. CDR3 length: 16 amino acids. Germline CDR1 and CDR2: SGHDT and YYEEEE. CDR3 nucleotide sequence: TGTGCCAGCAGCTTGTTTGCATGGTCGGATACCTACGAGCAGTACTTC. Amino acid sequence: CASSLFAWSDTYEQYF.

This chain joins TRBV7-9 and TRBJ1-3; D gene unclear. Germline V gene lookup returns CDR1 SEHNR and CDR2 FQNEAQ (reference sequence). With 5 bases removed from V and 1 base from J, the gap between germline ends came to 9 bases. CDR3 length equals 14 residues. The chain's CDR3 is CASSPSSSGNTIYF. CDR3 nucleotide sequence: TGTGCCAGCAGCCCTAGCTCATCTGGAAACACCATATATTTT.

This clone was detected a few times. The chain uses TRBV29-1 and TRBJ1-1, with D unresolved. The germline gives CDR1 SQVTM, CDR2 ANQGSEA. CDR3 length: 11 residues. Trimming stripped 3 bases from V and 7 bases from J, with 9 bases between. The CDR3 spells CSVDLPREAFF. The CDR3 bases are TGCAGCGTTGATTTACCGCGTGAAGCTTTCTTT.

This chain uses TRBV20-1 with TRBJ2-7; no definite D call. The CDR3 is 11 residues long. Trimming removed 4 bases from V and 6 bases from J, with 10 bases in between. Germline lookup yields CDR1 DFQATT and CDR2 SNEGSKA (reference sequence). CDR3 coding DNA: TGCAGTGCTAAACAGACCGGCGAGCAGTACTTC. This gives the protein CSAKQTGEQYF.

The chain joins TRBV7-9 to TRBJ2-7; 7 nucleotides match TRBD2. J was trimmed by 3 bases and V by 6 bases; bases with no gene match: 5. CDR3 length: 13 amino acids. The V gene's germline CDR1 is SEHNR and CDR2 FQNEAQ (reference sequence). Here the CDR3 DNA reads TGTGCCAGCAGTTCTAGCGGAAACTACGAGCAGTACTTC. This encodes CASSSSGNYEQYF.

V gene TRBV9 combines with J gene TRBJ1-2; D is uncertain. The CDR3 has 13 amino acids. V gave up 7 bases and J gave up 6 bases, with 16 bases separating them. Germline assignment: CDR1 SGDLS and CDR2 YYNGEE. CDR3 nucleotide sequence: TGTGCCAGCTCTGCCTCCCCGCTGGATGGCTACACCTTC. Translating it yields CASSASPLDGYTF. The full variable domain, its missing parts supplied by reference TRBV9 and TRBJ1-2, is DSGVTQTPKHLITATGQRVTLRCSPRSGDLSVYWYQQSLDQGLQFLIQYYNGEERAKGNILERFSAQQFPDLHSELNLSSLELGDSALYFCASSASPLDGYTFGSGTRLTVV.

The rearrangement joins TRBV5-8 to TRBJ1-5; TRBD1 is a possible D gene (6 bases). Per the germline V gene, CDR1 is SGHTS and CDR2 is YDEGEE. This CDR3 contains 14 residues. Trimming removed 4 bases from V and 4 bases from J, with 12 bases in between. The CDR3 sequence: CASSLRTENQPQHF. CDR3 coding DNA: TGTGCCAGCAGCCTACGGACAGAGAATCAGCCCCAGCATTTT.

The rearrangement links TRBV7-9 to TRBJ2-1; D gene uncertain. Germline values: CDR1 SEHNR, CDR2 FQNEAQ (reference sequence). V lost 3 bases to trimming and J lost 7 bases, with 7 bases between them. The CDR3 spans 12 residues. The DNA of the CDR3 is TGTGCCAGCAGCTTTCCCCAAAATGAGCAGTTCTTC. Translating gives CASSFPQNEQFF.

CDR3 residues: CASSYVPGGKAFF. CDR3 DNA sequence: TGCGCCAGCAGCTATGTTCCAGGGGGCAAGGCTTTCTTT. The rearrangement links TRBV4-3 to TRBJ1-1, with 8 bases matching TRBD1. The CDR3 consists of 13 residues. V dropped 5 bases and J dropped 11; count of bases not matched to a gene: 10. Looked up from germline, CDR1 is LGHNA and CDR2 is YSLEER.

The chain has TRBV27 and TRBJ2-1; no reliable D call. Germline loops: CDR1 MNHEY, CDR2 SMNVEV (reference sequence). The CDR3 length is 13 residues. The V gene lost 0 bases and the J gene lost 9 bases, with 9 bases spanning the gap. CDR3: CASSLSWGGEQFF. CDR3 DNA sequence: TGTGCCAGCAGTTTATCTTGGGGTGGTGAGCAGTTCTTC.

This chain uses TRBV7-9 with TRBJ1-5; D perhaps matches TRBD1 (5 bases). Germline values: CDR1 SEHNR, CDR2 FQNEAQ (reference sequence). The CDR3 consists of 12 residues. Between the trimmed V and J ends, which lost 6 bases and 4 bases, there was a span of 7 bases. CDR3 loop: CASRTENQPQHF. CDR3 bases: TGTGCCAGCAGGACAGAGAATCAGCCCCAGCATTTT.

The gene calls are TRBV2 and TRBJ2-2, with 12 bases matching TRBD2. Germline values: CDR1 SNHLY, CDR2 FYNNEI. The V segment lost 10 bases and the J segment 6 bases; nucleotides outside the gene matches: 9. This CDR3 has 15 residues. In nucleotides, the CDR3 is TGTGCCATCTTACGGACTAGCGGGATTTCCGGGGAGCTGTTTTTT. This codes for CAILRTSGISGELFF.

V gene TRBV28 combines with J gene TRBJ1-1; the match to TRBD1 covers 7 bases. CDR1 and CDR2 (germline): MDHEN, SYDVKM. The CDR3 runs to 13 residues. In DNA form, the CDR3 reads TGTGGAGCGGCGACAGGGACTTTCACTGAAGCTTTCTTT. Amino acid sequence: CGAATGTFTEAFF.

The chain couples TRBV6-6 to TRBJ2-7; weak D call: TRBD1 (6 bases). CDR3 size: 11 residues. V was shortened by 5 bases and J by 6 bases, with 8 bases between the two germline ends. Germline lookup yields CDR1 MNHNY and CDR2 SVGAGI (reference sequence). CDR3 nucleotide sequence: TGTGCCAGCAGTACAGGGTCCGAGCAGTACTTC. This codes for CASSTGSEQYF.

The chain links TRBV19 to TRBJ2-2; D possibly corresponds to TRBD2 (5 bases). The germline V gene encodes CDR1 LNHDA and CDR2 SQIVND (reference sequence). This CDR3 region has 15 residues. The germline V and J ends were trimmed by 3 bases and 1 base, with 9 bases remaining between them. CDR3 nucleotides: TGTGCCAGTAGTATTTCTCGGGAGAACACCGGGGAGCTGTTTTTT. Translating gives CASSISRENTGELFF.

The J gene is TRBJ1-1, the V gene TRBV4-2; TRBD1 matches at 9 bases. The CDR3 is 15 residues long. Germline V gene sequence: CDR1 LGHNA, CDR2 YNFKEQ. After removal of 0 bases from V and 5 bases from J, the junction contained 4 bases not matched to a gene. CDR3 amino acids: CASSQEMTGGTEAFF. The CDR3 DNA reads TGTGCCAGCAGCCAAGAGATGACAGGGGGTACTGAAGCTTTCTTT.

In regard to this clone: The sample holds other DNA sequences that translate to the same CDR3. This rearrangement joins TRBV4-1 to TRBJ1-5, with a tentative D call TRBD1 (5 bases). V shed 3 bases and J shed 4 bases, with 16 bases lying between them. The length of the CDR3 is 16 residues. In germline, CDR1 is MGHRA, CDR2 YSYEKL. The CDR3 reads CASSHSPGLKNQPQHF. The CDR3 nucleotides are TGCGCCAGCAGCCATTCCCCGGGACTGAAAAATCAGCCCCAGCATTTT.

This chain joins TRBV7-9 and TRBJ2-1; possible D gene TRBD2, 6 bases. Germline lookup yields CDR1 SEHNR and CDR2 FQNEAQ (reference sequence). The CDR3 has 14 residues. V lost 5 bases and J 7 bases, leaving 15 bases between the germline ends. As DNA, the CDR3 is TGTGCCAGCAGCCTTTCGGGCGGGATAAATGAGCAGTTCTTC. The encoded protein is CASSLSGGINEQFF.

V usage is TRBV6-5 and J usage is TRBJ2-1, with 7 nucleotides matching TRBD2. The junction had 7 bases not matched to a gene; V was cut back by 0 bases and J by 5 bases. The CDR3 totals 16 residues. The germline gives CDR1 MNHEY, CDR2 SVGAGI. The DNA for the CDR3 is TGTGCCAGCAGTTACTCGTCAGCGGGGAGAAACAATGAGCAGTTCTTC. Amino acids: CASSYSSAGRNNEQFF.

The chain has TRBV9 and TRBJ2-3; 11 nucleotides align to TRBD2. Germline CDR1 reads SGDLS; CDR2 reads YYNGEE. V was clipped by 4 bases and J by 5 bases; unmatched bases: 9. This CDR3 contains 16 residues. In DNA, the CDR3 is TGTGCCAGCAGCTACCTAGCGGGAGGAGGGAGAGATACGCAGTATTTT. It translates to CASSYLAGGGRDTQYF.

CDR3 protein: CASSHGGADTQYF. In nucleotides, the CDR3 is TGCGCCAGCAGCCACGGTGGCGCAGATACGCAGTATTTT. The chain uses TRBV4-1 and TRBJ2-3; D uncertain. Trimming removed 3 bases from V and 4 bases from J, with 8 bases in between. Germline assignment: CDR1 MGHRA and CDR2 YSYEKL. This CDR3 is 13 amino acids long.